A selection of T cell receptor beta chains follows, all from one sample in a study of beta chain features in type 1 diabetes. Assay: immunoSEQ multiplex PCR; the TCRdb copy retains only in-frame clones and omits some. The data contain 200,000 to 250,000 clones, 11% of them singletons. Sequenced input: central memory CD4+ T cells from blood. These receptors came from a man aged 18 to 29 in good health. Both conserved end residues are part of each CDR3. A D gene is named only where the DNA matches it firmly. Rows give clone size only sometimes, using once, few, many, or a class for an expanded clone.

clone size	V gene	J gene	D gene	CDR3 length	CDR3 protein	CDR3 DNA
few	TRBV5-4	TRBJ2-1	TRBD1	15	CASSSPGQGAGEQFF	TGTGCCAGCAGCTCCCCGGGACAGGGGGCTGGTGAGCAGTTCTTC
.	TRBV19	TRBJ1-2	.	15	CASTNPSRGRDGYTF	TGTGCCAGTACCAACCCCTCCAGGGGTAGGGATGGCTACACCTTC
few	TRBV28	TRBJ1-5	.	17	CASSPHEGWNSNQPQHF	TGTGCCAGCAGTCCTCACGAAGGTTGGAATAGCAATCAGCCCCAGCATTTT
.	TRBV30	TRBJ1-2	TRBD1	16	CAWADTRDRVKYGYTF	TGTGCCTGGGCCGACACCCGGGACAGGGTTAAGTATGGCTACACCTTC
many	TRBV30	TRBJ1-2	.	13	CAWSVTTAYGYTF	TGTGCCTGGAGTGTCACGACGGCCTATGGCTACACCTTC
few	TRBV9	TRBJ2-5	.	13	CASSVSGEGTQYF	TGTGCCAGCAGCGTAAGCGGCGAGGGGACCCAGTACTTC
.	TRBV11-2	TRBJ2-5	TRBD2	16	CASSQTSGRTQETQYF	TGTGCCAGCAGCCAAACTAGCGGGAGAACCCAAGAGACCCAGTACTTC
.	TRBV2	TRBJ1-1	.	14	CASSYTRGGTEAFF	TGTGCCAGCAGCTATACTCGGGGGGGCACTGAAGCTTTCTTT
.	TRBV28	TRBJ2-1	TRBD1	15	CASSGDRVGYNEQFF	TGTGCCAGCAGTGGTGACAGGGTGGGGTACAATGAGCAGTTCTTC
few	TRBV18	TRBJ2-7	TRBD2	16	CASSPTGTSGRREQYF	TGTGCCAGCTCACCGACTGGGACTAGCGGGAGGCGCGAGCAGTACTTC
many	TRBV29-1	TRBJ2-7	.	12	CSVRWTTDEQYF	TGCAGCGTTCGCTGGACTACGGACGAGCAGTACTTC
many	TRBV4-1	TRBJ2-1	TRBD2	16	CASSQAGLADYNEQFF	TGCGCCAGCAGCCAAGCAGGACTAGCGGACTACAATGAGCAGTTCTTC
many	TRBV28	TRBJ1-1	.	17	CASSQWRQGFVVTEAFF	TGTGCCAGCAGTCAATGGCGGCAGGGCTTTGTAGTAACTGAAGCTTTCTTT
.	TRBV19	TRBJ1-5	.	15	CASSISSSVNQPQHF	TGTGCCAGTAGTATCTCTTCGTCGGTCAATCAGCCCCAGCATTTT
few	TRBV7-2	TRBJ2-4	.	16	CASSPSPSLAKNIQYF	TGTGCCAGCAGCCCGTCCCCCAGTCTAGCCAAAAACATTCAGTACTTC
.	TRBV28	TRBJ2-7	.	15	CASSLRAASSYEQYF	TGTGCCAGCAGTTTACGTGCAGCGAGCTCCTACGAGCAGTACTTC
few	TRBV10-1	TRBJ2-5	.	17	CASSDSSHSGAEETQYF	TGCGCCAGCAGTGACTCCAGCCACTCAGGGGCGGAAGAGACCCAGTACTTC
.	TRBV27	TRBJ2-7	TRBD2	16	CASSSGLAGVQYEQYF	TGTGCCAGCAGTTCGGGACTAGCGGGAGTTCAGTACGAGCAGTACTTC
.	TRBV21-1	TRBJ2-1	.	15	CASSKATGGHNEQFF	TGTGCCAGCAGCAAAGCGACAGGAGGCCACAATGAGCAGTTCTTC
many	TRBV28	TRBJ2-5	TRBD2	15	CASSRLAGSKKTQYF	TGTGCCAGCAGTCGACTAGCGGGATCGAAGAAGACCCAGTACTTC
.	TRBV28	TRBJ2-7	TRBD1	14	CASRDRGRAYEQYF	TGTGCCAGCAGGGACAGGGGCCGAGCCTACGAGCAGTACTTC
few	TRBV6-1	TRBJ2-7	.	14	CASGRSGITYEQYF	TGTGCCAGCGGCCGTAGCGGTATTACCTACGAGCAGTACTTC